Listed below are T cell receptor beta chains from one sample, sequenced in a study of Tregs in tolerant kidney transplant recipients. Only in-frame clones appear in the TCRdb table, and some are missing; sequencing was by immunoSEQ multiplex PCR. The table has over 50,000 clones, around 83% seen once. Sequenced material: CD4+ T cells from blood. The origin of the receptors is a human donor in good health. The CDR3 runs from the conserved cysteine through the conserved F or W. A D gene is named only where the DNA matches it firmly. Size is omitted from some rows. Given values are once, few, many or a class for expanded clones.

V gene	clone size	J gene	D gene	CDR3 DNA	CDR3 protein
TRBV5-4	NA	TRBJ2-3	NA	TGTGCCAGCAGCTTGGGGGGGAGCCCTAGCACAGATACGCAGTATTTT	CASSLGGSPSTDTQYF
TRBV28	NA	TRBJ2-5	NA	TGTGCCAGCAGCCGGGGAGGAGAGACCCAGTACTTC	CASSRGGETQYF
TRBV10-3	NA	TRBJ2-7	NA	TGTGCCATCAGTGAGTCGATGAGCGGGTTGGGAAGCTACGAGCAGTACTTC	CAISESMSGLGSYEQYF
TRBV11-3	NA	TRBJ1-2	NA	TGTGCCAGCAGCTTAGGGGCAGGGCGGTTCGATGGCTACACCTTC	CASSLGAGRFDGYTF
TRBV6-6	NA	TRBJ1-6	TRBD1	TGTGCCACCTGGGGACAGGGGAATTCACCCCTCCACTTT	CATWGQGNSPLHF
TRBV6-5	NA	TRBJ1-2	NA	TGTGCCAGCACTGAAGGGACGGACTATGGCTACACCTTC	CASTEGTDYGYTF
TRBV7-9	NA	TRBJ2-4	NA	TGTGCCAGCACCCAGGTGGGGGGACCAAACATTCAGTACTTC	CASTQVGGPNIQYF
TRBV19	NA	TRBJ2-5	TRBD1	TGTGCCAGTAGTATCGGGGGACAGGGGCTCGGGGAGACCCAGTACTTC	CASSIGGQGLGETQYF
TRBV9	NA	TRBJ2-3	NA	TGTGCCAGCAGCGTAGAAGGGGGGGTAACACCAGATACGCAGTATTTT	CASSVEGGVTPDTQYF
TRBV5-4	NA	TRBJ2-5	TRBD2	TGTGCCAGCAGTCCTGGGACTAGCCCCCTAACAGAGACCCAGTACTTC	CASSPGTSPLTETQYF
TRBV2	NA	TRBJ2-7	TRBD2	TGTGCCAGCACAGGCCGGACTAGCGGGGTAGGCGAGCAGTACTTC	CASTGRTSGVGEQYF
TRBV19	NA	TRBJ1-2	NA	TGTGCCAGTAGTTTGGACGGGATCTATGGCTACACCTTC	CASSLDGIYGYTF
TRBV9	NA	TRBJ2-2	TRBD2	TGTGCCAGCAGCGTAGGTTTGCTAGCGGGAGCCCGGGGGGAGCTGTTTTTT	CASSVGLLAGARGELFF
TRBV6-5	NA	TRBJ1-2	NA	TGTGCCAGCAGTTACAGGCTGGGGAATTATGGCTACACCTTC	CASSYRLGNYGYTF
TRBV11-2	NA	TRBJ1-2	TRBD1	TGTGCCAGCAGGCAACCGGGACAGGGGGCTGCTGTCCACACCTTC	CASRQPGQGAAVHTF
TRBV25-1	few	TRBJ2-7	TRBD2	TGTGCCAGCAGTTCAGATACGGGACTAGCGGGAGAGCAGTACTTC	CASSSDTGLAGEQYF
TRBV5-5	few	TRBJ2-7	NA	TGTGCCAGCAGCTTTGGGGTCTCCTACGAGCAGTACTTC	CASSFGVSYEQYF
TRBV5-8	NA	TRBJ2-5	NA	TGTGCCAGCAGCTTGCGAGGGGTTGAGACCCAGTACTTC	CASSLRGVETQYF
TRBV5-4	NA	TRBJ2-1	TRBD2	TGTGCCAGCAGCCCGCCCGGGACTAGAGCTAACAATGAGCAGTTCTTC	CASSPPGTRANNEQFF
TRBV7-9	once	TRBJ2-6	TRBD1	TGTGCCAGCAGCCGGCGTAGGGACAGGGGAGCTGGGGCCAACGTCCTGACTTTC	CASSRRRDRGAGANVLTF
TRBV14	NA	TRBJ2-3	TRBD2	TGTGCCAGCAGCCTCGGAGGAGCGGGAGGCTGGGATACGCAGTATTTT	CASSLGGAGGWDTQYF
TRBV11-3	NA	TRBJ2-2	TRBD2	TGTGCCAGCAGCTTCGGACTAGCGGGGACCTCGAACACCGGGGAGCTGTTTTTT	CASSFGLAGTSNTGELFF
TRBV9	NA	TRBJ2-5	TRBD2	TGTGCCAGCAGCGTAGGAGGGCTAGCGGGGGGGCCAGGGGAGACCCAGTACTTC	CASSVGGLAGGPGETQYF
TRBV5-1	NA	TRBJ2-1	TRBD2	TGCGCCAGCAGCTTGCAGCGGGGTTTCTATGAGCAGTTCTTC	CASSLQRGFYEQFF
TRBV11-2	NA	TRBJ2-3	NA	TGTGCCAGCACGGACGGGGGCCGGGGGAACAGACGGAGTACGCAGTATTTT	CASTDGGRGNRRSTQYF
TRBV6-5	NA	TRBJ1-4	NA	TGTGCCAGCAGTTACTCGGGGTCGGGGGAAAAACTGTTTTTT	CASSYSGSGEKLFF
TRBV7-2	NA	TRBJ2-4	NA	TGTGCCAGCAGCTTACTCCCTCTAGCCAAAAACATTCAGTACTTC	CASSLLPLAKNIQYF
TRBV10-3	NA	TRBJ2-1	TRBD2	TGTGCCATCAGTGATTTTGCAGGACTAGTTGACAATGAGCAGTTCTTC	CAISDFAGLVDNEQFF
TRBV6-5	NA	TRBJ2-7	NA	TGTGCCAGCAGACGGACCCGCATCTACGAGCAGTACTTC	CASRRTRIYEQYF
TRBV5-1	NA	TRBJ2-2	NA	TGCGCCAGCAGCCTAAACACGGGGACGAACACCGGGGAGCTGTTTTTT	CASSLNTGTNTGELFF
TRBV2	NA	TRBJ2-7	NA	TGTGCCAGCAGTGAATCCCACTACGAGCAGTACTTC	CASSESHYEQYF
TRBV18	NA	TRBJ2-3	NA	TGTGCCAGCTCACCTTATTATGCGGGCCTTAGCACAGATACGCAGTATTTT	CASSPYYAGLSTDTQYF
TRBV6-5	NA	TRBJ1-1	NA	TGTGCCAGCACCCCAACAGGGAAAACAGTTTCAGCTTTCTTT	CASTPTGKTVSAFF
TRBV7-9	NA	TRBJ2-5	TRBD1	TGTGCCAGCAGCTTAGGACAGGGGGCGGGAGAGACCCAGTACTTC	CASSLGQGAGETQYF
TRBV7-3	few	TRBJ1-2	TRBD1	TGTGCCAGCAGCCCCAACAGGGGAGATGGCTACACCTTC	CASSPNRGDGYTF
TRBV5-1	NA	TRBJ2-1	TRBD2	TGCGCCAGCAGCCCCCAACCCATAGCGGGGGCCCGCTATGAGCAGTTCTTC	CASSPQPIAGARYEQFF
TRBV11-2	NA	TRBJ2-7	TRBD2	TGTGCCAGCAGCTCCCGACTAGCGGGGGTTAGCGAGCAGTACTTC	CASSSRLAGVSEQYF
TRBV29-1	once	TRBJ1-2	NA	TGCAGCGCCGGTCACCGACCATTGGGAGGCTACACCTTC	CSAGHRPLGGYTF
TRBV4-2	NA	TRBJ2-7	NA	TGTGCCAGCAGCCAAGAGACAGGCCCCTACGAGCAGTACTTC	CASSQETGPYEQYF
TRBV9	NA	TRBJ2-7	TRBD2	TGTGCCAGCAGCGTAGGGGCTAGCGGGACCCCCTACGAGCAGTACTTC	CASSVGASGTPYEQYF